Listed here is a single TCR beta chain. Its antigen is not known. The data derive from a study of beta chain features in type 1 diabetes. Findings of the study overall: A moderate, significant TCRB CDR3 shortening appeared in type 1 diabetes across four CD4+ subsets. More deletions and fewer insertions at VDJ junctions were seen in type 1 diabetes patients.

Via CD45RO/CCR7/CD25/CD127/CD95/CD27, cells of the CD4+ naive, central memory, regulatory and stem cell-like memory subsets were sorted. The whole isolated RNA underwent reverse transcription, so sequencing captured expressed TCRB transcripts. TCRdb's table, derived via immunoSEQ multiplex PCR, lists solely in-frame clones and lacks some. The sample contains roughly 300,000 clones, approximately 10% of which appear only once. The length of the CDR3 is 16 residues. Trimming stripped 0 bases from V and 0 bases from J, with 12 bases between. CDR1 SGHRS and CDR2 YFSETQ come from the germline V gene. This TCR came from a man between 25 and 39 years old with type 1 diabetes. The J gene is TRBJ1-2, the V gene TRBV5-1; D uncertain. The sequenced sample was central memory CD4+ T cells from blood. CDR3 protein: CASSLEVPSSNYGYTF. The DNA of the CDR3 is TGCGCCAGCAGCTTGGAGGTTCCTTCATCTAACTATGGCTACACCTTC. The full variable domain, completed using reference TRBV5-1 and TRBJ1-2, is KAGVTQTPRYLIKTRGQQVTLSCSPISGHRSVSWYQQTPGQGLQFLFEYFSETQRNKGNFPGRFSGRQFSNSRSEMNVSTLELGDSALYLCASSLEVPSSNYGYTFGSGTRLTVV.